The entry that follows covers one T cell receptor (beta chain) sequence. The antigen remains unidentified. TCRdb's table, derived via immunoSEQ multiplex PCR, lists solely in-frame clones and lacks some. The sample includes some 2 million clones, roughly 95% of them seen just once. The sample originates from a study of shared clonotypes between healthy human individuals. In germline, CDR1 is SGDLS, CDR2 YYNGEE. The CDR3 is 15 amino acids. V gave up 1 base and J gave up 1 base, with 12 bases separating them. General study findings and limits: Read depth was anticipated to influence clonotype sharing among donors.

This receptor was obtained from a man younger than 30 in good health. The sample taken for sequencing was naive CD4+ T cells sorted from blood. Subset defined: CD45RA+ positively selected. V gene TRBV9 combines with J gene TRBJ2-7; D unresolved. The CDR3 nucleotides are TGTGCCAGCAGCGTAACGGGTTTGGGGTCCTACGAGCAGTACTTC. Translated: CASSVTGLGSYEQYF.